The entry that follows covers one T cell receptor (beta chain) sequence. Its target is unknown. Some clones are missing from TCRdb's copy, which holds only in-frame ones; the method was immunoSEQ multiplex PCR. The sample lists 60,000 to 85,000 clones, around 96% occurring once. This entry belongs to a study of cytomegalovirus exposure and HLA in healthy donors. Overall study: The approximately 110 validation repertoires, a later analysis reported, used the same platform as the approximately 650 first-cohort repertoires.

The CDR3 is 16 residues long. The germline CDR1 and CDR2 sequences are SGHDT and YYEEEE. V dropped 5 bases and J dropped 3; count of bases not matched to a gene: 11. Findings of the study overall: There were about 160 TCR beta chains listed as cytomegalovirus-associated. Specificity for CMV antigens was confirmed in vitro for a few of the CMV-associated chains.

This receptor was obtained from a woman under 30 in good health and CMV-seropositive. Sequencing was carried out using PBMCs. The chain employs TRBV5-6 and TRBJ2-7, with TRBD1 identical over 10 bases. CDR3 protein: CASSLPRGTGDYEQYF. The CDR3 bases are TGTGCCAGCAGTTTGCCCCGGGGGACAGGGGACTACGAGCAGTACTTC.